This T cell receptor (beta chain) is drawn from a study of CD8 T cells in Susac syndrome. Healthy donors constituted the controls, which were matched for age and sex. V was cut by 1 base and J by 0 bases, with 9 bases left in between. The V gene's germline CDR1 is SGHRS and CDR2 YFSETQ. The CDR3 is 15 residues long. Reverse transcription used about 0.45 to 1 ug RNA and random hexamers. TCRdb processed the immunoSEQ multiplex PCR reads anew with MiXCR; each CDR3 protein has one entry. The repertoire holds around 26,000 distinct CDR3 sequences, with 94% as singletons. V gene TRBV5-1 combines with J gene TRBJ2-3; D is unresolved. Specimen: CD8+ T cells from PBMCs. This TCR came from a human donor in good health. The CDR3 loop reads CASSLNSLSTDTQYF. For the CDR3, the DNA is TGCGCCAGCAGCTTGAATAGTCTGAGCACAGATACGCAGTATTTT. Drawing the rest from reference TRBV5-1 and TRBJ2-3, the complete variable domain is KAGVTQTPRYLIKTRGQQVTLSCSPISGHRSVSWYQQTPGQGLQFLFEYFSETQRNKGNFPGRFSGRQFSNSRSEMNVSTLELGDSALYLCASSLNSLSTDTQYFGPGTRLTVL.